This note documents a single T cell receptor (beta chain) sequence. The antigen is undetermined. Possible read error: a much larger clone is one base away. This record belongs to a study of response to subunit inactivated influenza vaccine. Study results and caveats: Authors suggested each seasonal flu vaccination may recruit only limited numbers of new T cells.

MiXCR, applied by TCRdb to the RT-PCR reads, yields one record per CDR3 protein. Among around 580,000 distinct CDR3 sequences, around 11% were seen once, and the ten largest hold around 9.6%. This clonotype was obtained from a man over 45 who received an inactivated influenza vaccine. Sequenced here: PBMCs from blood, sampled on the day of vaccination.

CDR3 in DNA: TGTGCCAGCAGCTTTGACGAGAACACTGAAGCTTGCTTT. Protein: CASSFDENTEACF. The gene calls are TRBV7-8 and TRBJ1-1; D remains ambiguous. The CDR3 runs 13 residues. The germline gives CDR1 SGHVS, CDR2 FQNEAQ.